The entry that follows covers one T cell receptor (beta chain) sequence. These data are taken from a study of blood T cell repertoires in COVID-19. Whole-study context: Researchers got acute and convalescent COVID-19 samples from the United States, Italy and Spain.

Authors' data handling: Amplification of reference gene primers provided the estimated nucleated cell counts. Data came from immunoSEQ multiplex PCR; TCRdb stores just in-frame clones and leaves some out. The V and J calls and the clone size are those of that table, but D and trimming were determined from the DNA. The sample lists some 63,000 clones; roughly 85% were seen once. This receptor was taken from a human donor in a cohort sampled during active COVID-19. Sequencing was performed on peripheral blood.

CDR3 region: CASSIAQGSTDTQYF. DNA of the CDR3: TGTGCCAGTAGTATAGCACAGGGTAGCACAGATACGCAGTATTTT. The chain combines TRBV19 with TRBJ2-3; TRBD1 is a possible D gene (6 bases). This CDR3 spans 15 amino acids. Germline lookup yields CDR1 LNHDA and CDR2 SQIVND (reference sequence). The V end lost 1 base, the J end lost 0 bases, and 8 bases lay between the germline ends.